Reported below is one T cell receptor (beta chain). The antigen is unknown. CD4+ cell separation produced CD45RA+ naive and CD45RA-negative memory subsets. Deep-level assay runs were performed. In the authors' workflow: Junction-only sequences without quality scores were provided by ImmunoSEQ, so filtering was different. Sequenced by immunoSEQ multiplex PCR; TCRdb stores in-frame clones only, minus some. V and J calls plus clone size are reproduced from that table; the DNA served to infer D and trimming. Of under 1,900,000 clones in the sample, approximately 98.5% were seen once. This specimen belongs to a study of shared clonotypes between healthy human individuals. Study-wide points: Sequencing depth was expected to influence donor clonotype sharing.

The sequencing input was naive CD4+ T cells sorted from blood. Subset denoted: CD45RA+ positively selected. The source of this sequence is a man aged 25 to 40 in good health.

CDR3 in DNA: TGCGCCAGCAGTGAGTCGGCCAGTGGGGATACTAGAGATACGCAGTATTTT. Protein: CASSESASGDTRDTQYF. The chain carries TRBV10-1 and TRBJ2-3, with D possibly being TRBD2 (5 bases). V lost 0 bases to trimming and J lost 5 bases, with 18 bases between them. Per germline, CDR1 WNHNN and CDR2 SYGVQD (reference sequence). This CDR3 has 17 amino acids.